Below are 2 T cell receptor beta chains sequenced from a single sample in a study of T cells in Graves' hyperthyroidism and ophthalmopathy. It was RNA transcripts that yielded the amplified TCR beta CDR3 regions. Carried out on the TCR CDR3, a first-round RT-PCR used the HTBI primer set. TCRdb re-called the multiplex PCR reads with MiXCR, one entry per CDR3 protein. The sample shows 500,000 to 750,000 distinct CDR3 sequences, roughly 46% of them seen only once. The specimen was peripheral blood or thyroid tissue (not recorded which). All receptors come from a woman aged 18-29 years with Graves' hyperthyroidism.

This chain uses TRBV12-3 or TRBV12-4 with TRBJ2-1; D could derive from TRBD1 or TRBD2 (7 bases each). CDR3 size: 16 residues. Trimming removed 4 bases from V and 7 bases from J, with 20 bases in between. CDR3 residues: CASSYGRGGGHNEQFF. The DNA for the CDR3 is TGTGCCAGCAGTTACGGCAGGGGGGGAGGGCATAATGAGCAGTTCTTC.

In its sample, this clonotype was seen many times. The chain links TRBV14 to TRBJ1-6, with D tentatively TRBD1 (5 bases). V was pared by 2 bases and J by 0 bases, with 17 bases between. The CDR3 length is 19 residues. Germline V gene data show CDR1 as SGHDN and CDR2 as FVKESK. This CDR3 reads CASSQRGGAWSSYNSPLHF. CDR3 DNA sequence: TGTGCCAGCAGCCAACGGGGGGGAGCTTGGAGCTCCTATAATTCACCCCTCCACTTT.